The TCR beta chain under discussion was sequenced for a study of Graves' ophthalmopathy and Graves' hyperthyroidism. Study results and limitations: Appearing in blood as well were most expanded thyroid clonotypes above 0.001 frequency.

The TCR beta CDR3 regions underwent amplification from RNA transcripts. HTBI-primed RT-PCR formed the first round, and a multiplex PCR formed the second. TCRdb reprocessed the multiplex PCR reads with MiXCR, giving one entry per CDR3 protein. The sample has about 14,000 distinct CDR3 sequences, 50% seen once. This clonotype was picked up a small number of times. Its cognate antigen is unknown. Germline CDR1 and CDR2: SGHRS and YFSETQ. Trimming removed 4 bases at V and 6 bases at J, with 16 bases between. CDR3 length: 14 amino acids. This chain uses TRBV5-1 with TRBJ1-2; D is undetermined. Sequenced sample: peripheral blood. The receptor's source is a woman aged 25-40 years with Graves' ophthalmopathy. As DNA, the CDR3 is TGCGCCAGCAGCCCTCGAATAGACGGGGATGGCTACACCTTC. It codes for CASSPRIDGDGYTF.